There are a few counts of the clone carrying this T cell receptor beta chain. The target antigen is unknown. This entry belongs to a study of CD8 T cells in ankylosing spondylitis. Germline V CDR1 and CDR2: LGHDT, YNNKEL (reference sequence). The CDR3 has 14 residues. Trimming left V 1 base short and J 7 bases short, with 13 bases between. Study observations and caveats: It appeared that ankylosing spondylitis blood was characterized by a TCR beta motif of under ten highly homologous variants. Clones linked to disease were reported to show significant enrichment in matched ankylosing spondylitis synovial fluid.

A quantitative 5'-RACE method, one with molecular barcodes, was used to make TCR beta libraries. TCRdb reprocessed the 5' RACE reads via MiXCR and lists one record per CDR3 protein. Among about 180,000 distinct CDR3 sequences listed, 9.8% were seen once. The receptor comes from a female donor with ankylosing spondylitis or in good health (not recorded which). Material for sequencing was blood, either unsorted or a sorted T cell fraction (not recorded which). V and J are TRBV3-1 and TRBJ1-1; maybe TRBD1 (5 bases). In DNA form, the CDR3 reads TGTGCCAGCAGCCAAGGGCTCGGGACGGATGAAGCTTTCTTT. Its translation: CASSQGLGTDEAFF.